This T cell receptor (beta chain) appears in the sequencing data of a study of CD8+ T cells in alopecia areata. Treatment described: oral pan-JAK inhibitor, 5-10 mg twice daily. Samples from alopecia areata patients were lesional scalp punch biopsies and peripheral blood. To note about this clone: Its specificity is not known.

TCR sequencing used cDNA made by reverse transcription of extracted RNA. Assay: immunoSEQ multiplex PCR; the TCRdb copy retains only in-frame clones and omits some. Of some 240,000 clones in the sample, roughly 56% are singletons; the top ten hold approximately 1.4%. Overall study findings and caveats: Tofacitinib significantly reduced both scalp clonality and expanded CD8+ clones among the top 100.

Germline V CDR1 and CDR2: SQVTM, ANQGSEA. Trimming removed 2 bases at V and 2 bases at J, with 16 bases between. This CDR3 is built from 16 residues. This TCR was sampled from a human donor with alopecia areata. The sample consisted of CD4+ T cells sorted from blood, taken at week 4, from a patient treated with tofacitinib. The chain has TRBV29-1 and TRBJ2-1, with a possible D match to TRBD1 (6 bases). CDR3 region: CSVEPTSRGTYNEQFF. The CDR3 DNA reads TGCAGCGTTGAACCTACCAGCAGGGGCACCTACAATGAGCAGTTCTTC.